Below, one T cell receptor beta chain is given with its context. This sample is drawn from a study of blood T cell repertoires in COVID-19. Study-wide context: Sample material is recorded as cDNA or gDNA derived from T cells, B-cell-depleted T cells, or PBMCs.

The trim removed 0 bases at V and 1 base at J, leaving 3 bases unmatched. From germline, CDR1 is LGHNA and CDR2 YNFKEQ. The CDR3 totals 16 residues. Measured with immunoSEQ multiplex PCR; TCRdb has only the in-frame clones, and not every one. Of 350,000 to 450,000 clones listed, about 90% were seen once; the top ten hold 1.7%. The genes are TRBV4-2 and TRBJ2-3, with TRBD2 identical over 8 bases. This receptor was obtained from a woman aged 25-40 years who had recovered from COVID-19. Sequences were obtained from PBMCs or T cells enriched from blood (not recorded which). The CDR3 protein is CASSQDNSGGTDTQYF. The CDR3 nucleotides read TGTGCCAGCAGCCAAGATAATAGCGGGGGCACAGATACGCAGTATTTT.